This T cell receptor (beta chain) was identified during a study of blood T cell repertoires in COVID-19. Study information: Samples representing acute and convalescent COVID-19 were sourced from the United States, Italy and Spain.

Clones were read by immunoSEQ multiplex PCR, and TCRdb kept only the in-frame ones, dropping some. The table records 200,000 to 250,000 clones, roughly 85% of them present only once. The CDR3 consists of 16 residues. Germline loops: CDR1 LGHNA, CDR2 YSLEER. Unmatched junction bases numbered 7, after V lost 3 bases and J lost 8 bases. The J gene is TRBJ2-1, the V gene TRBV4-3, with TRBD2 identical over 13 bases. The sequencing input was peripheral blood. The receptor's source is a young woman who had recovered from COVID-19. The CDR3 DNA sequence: TGCGCCAGCAGCCAGGACGGGACTAGCGGGATCGATGAGCAGTTCTTC. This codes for CASSQDGTSGIDEQFF.